This is a list of T cell receptor beta chains from one sample in a study of blood T cell repertoires in COVID-19. Clones were sequenced by immunoSEQ multiplex PCR, and TCRdb holds only the in-frame ones, with some missing. The sample includes around 130,000 clones, around 82% of them seen just once. Sequencing input: peripheral blood. These receptors all stem from a human donor in a cohort sampled during active COVID-19. Both conserved end residues are part of each CDR3. The order of the fields is CDR3 DNA, CDR3 protein, V gene, CDR3 length, D gene, clone size, J gene. D genes are given only for firm matches. The listing skips clone size in some rows; elsewhere it reads once, few, many or a size class.

cdr3_nt: TGTGCCAGCAGTGACAGGTACACTGAAGCTTTCTTT
cdr3_aa: CASSDRYTEAFF
v_call: TRBV6-1
cdr3_length: 12
d_call: NA
clone_size: NA
j_call: TRBJ1-1

cdr3_nt: TGTGCCAGCAGTTTTATGGTCCTCACTCTTGGACAGCTCGACGAGCAGTACTTC
cdr3_aa: CASSFMVLTLGQLDEQYF
v_call: TRBV28
cdr3_length: 18
d_call: NA
clone_size: NA
j_call: TRBJ2-7

cdr3_nt: TGTGCCAGCAGCTTAGATCGGTTCGCCCAGGATCCCTACGAGCAGTACTTC
cdr3_aa: CASSLDRFAQDPYEQYF
v_call: TRBV11-2
cdr3_length: 17
d_call: NA
clone_size: NA
j_call: TRBJ2-7

cdr3_nt: TGTGCCACCAACAGGGCCTCTGGGGCCAACGTCCTGACTTTC
cdr3_aa: CATNRASGANVLTF
v_call: TRBV19
cdr3_length: 14
d_call: NA
clone_size: NA
j_call: TRBJ2-6

cdr3_nt: TGCAGTGCTAGAATCGTAGGCTACACCTTC
cdr3_aa: CSARIVGYTF
v_call: TRBV20-1
cdr3_length: 10
d_call: NA
clone_size: NA
j_call: TRBJ1-2

cdr3_nt: TGTGCCAGCAGCTTAGGGACAGGGGAAGTAGGGGAGCAGTACTTC
cdr3_aa: CASSLGTGEVGEQYF
v_call: TRBV7-8
cdr3_length: 15
d_call: TRBD1
clone_size: NA
j_call: TRBJ2-7

cdr3_nt: TGTGCCAGCAGTCCGACAGGGGGGGCGGGCGGTGAACCCTACGAGCAGTACTTC
cdr3_aa: CASSPTGGAGGEPYEQYF
v_call: TRBV6-6
cdr3_length: 18
d_call: TRBD1
clone_size: NA
j_call: TRBJ2-7

cdr3_nt: TGTGCCAGCAGCTCCCAACTAGCGGGGGGGGGAGAGACCCAGTACTTC
cdr3_aa: CASSSQLAGGGETQYF
v_call: TRBV7-2
cdr3_length: 16
d_call: TRBD2
clone_size: NA
j_call: TRBJ2-5

cdr3_nt: TGCGCCAGCAGCCAAGGTAGTAACACAGATACGCAGTATTTT
cdr3_aa: CASSQGSNTDTQYF
v_call: TRBV4-3
cdr3_length: 14
d_call: NA
clone_size: once
j_call: TRBJ2-3

cdr3_nt: TGTGCCATCAGTGAGGGGACAGGTAACTATGGCTACACCTTC
cdr3_aa: CAISEGTGNYGYTF
v_call: TRBV10-3
cdr3_length: 14
d_call: TRBD1
clone_size: NA
j_call: TRBJ1-2

cdr3_nt: TGCGCCAGCAGCCAAGGAGGGGGCACCGATACGCAGTATTTT
cdr3_aa: CASSQGGGTDTQYF
v_call: TRBV4-3
cdr3_length: 14
d_call: TRBD1
clone_size: NA
j_call: TRBJ2-3

cdr3_nt: TGTGCCATCAGTGATCGGAACAGAAAGAACACTGAAGCTTTCTTT
cdr3_aa: CAISDRNRKNTEAFF
v_call: TRBV10-3
cdr3_length: 15
d_call: NA
clone_size: NA
j_call: TRBJ1-1

cdr3_nt: TGTGCCAGCAGCTTACGCCCGGGACAGGGGGATTCACCCCTCCACTTT
cdr3_aa: CASSLRPGQGDSPLHF
v_call: TRBV7-2
cdr3_length: 16
d_call: TRBD1
clone_size: NA
j_call: TRBJ1-6

cdr3_nt: TGTGCCAGCAGCTTAGAGGTTTCGGGGGGGTACACCGGGGAGCTGTTTTTT
cdr3_aa: CASSLEVSGGYTGELFF
v_call: TRBV7-8
cdr3_length: 17
d_call: TRBD2
clone_size: NA
j_call: TRBJ2-2

cdr3_nt: TGTGCCAGCAGTTACTCTCCCAGGGCAGACACTGAAGCTTTCTTT
cdr3_aa: CASSYSPRADTEAFF
v_call: TRBV6-2/TRBV6-3
cdr3_length: 15
d_call: NA
clone_size: once
j_call: TRBJ1-1

cdr3_nt: TGTGCCAGCAGTTTGGCCAGGGGGCGTTACGAGCAGTACTTC
cdr3_aa: CASSLARGRYEQYF
v_call: TRBV28
cdr3_length: 14
d_call: TRBD1
clone_size: NA
j_call: TRBJ2-7

cdr3_nt: TGTGCCAGCAGATTGGGCGAGGAAAAACTGTTTTTT
cdr3_aa: CASRLGEEKLFF
v_call: TRBV11-2
cdr3_length: 12
d_call: NA
clone_size: NA
j_call: TRBJ1-4

cdr3_nt: TGCGCCAGCAGCCAACAACCTAGAGCGGATACGCAGTATTTT
cdr3_aa: CASSQQPRADTQYF
v_call: TRBV4-3
cdr3_length: 14
d_call: NA
clone_size: NA
j_call: TRBJ2-3

cdr3_nt: TGTGCCAGCAGTCCCTCTTCTGGGCCTGGCGAAGCTTTCTTT
cdr3_aa: CASSPSSGPGEAFF
v_call: TRBV3-1/TRBV3-2
cdr3_length: 14
d_call: NA
clone_size: once
j_call: TRBJ1-1

cdr3_nt: TGTGCCAGCAGCCTAGTGGGCCATTACACCGGGGAGCTGTTTTTT
cdr3_aa: CASSLVGHYTGELFF
v_call: TRBV13
cdr3_length: 15
d_call: NA
clone_size: few
j_call: TRBJ2-2